A single sample is the source of the 25 T cell receptor beta chains below, sequenced in a study of Ad26.COV2.S vaccination and SARS-CoV-2 variants. Here immunoSEQ multiplex PCR was the method, and the copy in TCRdb shows in-frame clones only, minus some. In the table there are 350,000 to 550,000 clones, 89% of which are singletons. As for treatment: some 20 received Ad26.COV2.S at low or high dose, single or two shots; about 5 received placebo; per-sample allocation not given. Day 63 after the first vaccine or placebo injection was the time point for sampling. The material was peripheral blood, obtained in a trial of Ad26.COV2.S vaccine versus placebo. The receptor set was obtained from a person between 18 and 65 years old who received the Ad26.COV2.S COVID-19 vaccine or a placebo.

The V call is TRBV12-3 or TRBV12-4, the J call TRBJ2-7; D is uncertain. The CDR3 is made up of 11 amino acids. V was trimmed by 6 bases and J by 2 bases, leaving 5 bases between them. The CDR3 DNA reads TGTGCCAGCAGCCGAGCCTACGAGCAGTACTTC. Translation gives CASSRAYEQYF.

There are a few counts of this clone. The chain carries TRBV13 and TRBJ1-6; no definite D call. V was clipped by 6 bases and J by 10 bases, with 16 bases between them. CDR3 length equals 14 residues. CDR1 and CDR2 from the germline V gene are PRHDT and FYEKMQ (reference sequence). CDR3 coding DNA: TGTGCCAGCAGTCGTATTGGTGGTGGATCACCCCTCCACTTT. It specifies CASSRIGGGSPLHF.

The chain couples TRBV24-1 to TRBJ2-4; D is uncertain. Per the germline V gene, CDR1 is KGHDR and CDR2 is SFDVKD. V shed 2 bases and J shed 6 bases, with 10 bases lying between them. The CDR3 is 14 amino acids. The chain's CDR3 is CATSDSLRTNIQYF. The CDR3 DNA sequence: TGTGCCACCAGTGATTCGCTCAGGACAAACATTCAGTACTTC.

The chain recombines TRBV18 with TRBJ2-7; 9 nucleotides agree with TRBD2. Unmatched junction bases numbered 10, after V lost 3 bases and J lost 1 base. The length of the CDR3 is 17 residues. CDR1 is KGHSH, CDR2 LQKENI, per germline. CDR3 amino acids: CASSPLSSSGMSYEQYF. In DNA form, the CDR3 reads TGTGCCAGCTCACCCCTATCATCTAGCGGGATGTCCTACGAGCAGTACTTC.

The V gene is TRBV7-8, the J gene TRBJ1-4; TRBD1 matches 8 bases. In germline, CDR1 is SGHVS, CDR2 FQNEAQ. J lost 7 bases, V lost 5 bases, and 3 bases had no gene match. This CDR3 has 13 residues. Written as DNA, the CDR3 is TGTGCCAGCAGCCGAGGACAGGGTGAAAAACTGTTTTTT. It codes for CASSRGQGEKLFF.

The J gene is TRBJ2-5, the V gene TRBV7-3; a possible D gene is TRBD2 (6 bases). Looked up from germline, CDR1 is SGHTA and CDR2 is FQGTGA. The CDR3 spans 14 residues. The V end lost 6 bases, the J end lost 0 bases, and 11 bases lay between the germline ends. The CDR3 loop reads CASSLSSDQETQYF. CDR3 DNA sequence: TGTGCCAGCAGTCTATCTAGCGACCAAGAGACCCAGTACTTC. Looking up the rest from reference TRBV7-3 and TRBJ2-5 gives the full variable domain: GAGVSQTPSNKVTEKGKYVELRCDPISGHTALYWYRQSLGQGPEFLIYFQGTGAADDSGLPNDRFFAVRPEGSVSTLKIQRTERGDSAVYLCASSLSSDQETQYFGPGTRLLVL.

The V gene is TRBV5-6, the J gene TRBJ2-1; unclear D gene. This CDR3 has 17 residues. CDR1 and CDR2 (germline): SGHDT, YYEEEE. Trimming left V 4 bases short and J 6 bases short, with 23 bases between. In DNA, the CDR3 is TGTGCCAGCAGCCCCCTCCGATGGGCGCAGATTGGCAATGAGCAGTTCTTC. This sequence encodes CASSPLRWAQIGNEQFF.

The chain uses TRBV2 and TRBJ2-3; TRBD2 matches 7 bases. There are 14 residues in the CDR3. Germline CDR1 reads SNHLY; CDR2 reads FYNNEI. J lost 2 bases, V lost 8 bases, and 7 bases had no gene match. CDR3 sequence (DNA): TGTGCCAGCGGTGGGCGGGAGACCACAGATACGCAGTATTTT. Translating it yields CASGGRETTDTQYF.

This chain connects TRBV7-8 to TRBJ2-1; 14 bases align to TRBD2. Per germline, CDR1 SGHVS and CDR2 FQNEAQ. This CDR3 spans 16 amino acids. The trim removed 5 bases at V and 9 bases at J, leaving 9 bases unmatched. CDR3 protein: CASSPPGLAGGREQFF. CDR3 nucleotide sequence: TGTGCCAGCAGCCCACCCGGACTAGCGGGAGGTCGTGAGCAGTTCTTC.

This CDR3 is CASSWATGTSGNHEQYF. The CDR3, as DNA: TGCGCCAGCAGCTGGGCCACCGGGACTAGCGGTAACCACGAGCAGTACTTC. The chain is built from TRBV5-1 and TRBJ2-7, with 11 bases that match TRBD2. J gave up 5 bases and V 3 bases, and 13 bases lay outside the gene matches. CDR3 length: 17 residues. Germline V CDR1 and CDR2: SGHRS, YFSETQ.

On this clone: Its ends do not fully match the called genes, so a read error is possible. The chain employs TRBV18 and TRBJ2-5, with 8 bases lining up with TRBD2. The CDR3 totals 16 residues. Germline loops: CDR1 KGHSH, CDR2 LQKENI. As DNA, the CDR3 is TGTGCCAGCTCACCACAAGCGGGGGTGAGAAGAGAGGCCCAGTACTTC. Its translation: CASSPQAGVRREAQYF.

The chain links TRBV9 to TRBJ1-2; 7 bases match TRBD1. Per germline, CDR1 SGDLS and CDR2 YYNGEE. V was clipped by 4 bases and J by 5 bases; unmatched bases: 20. The CDR3 covers 18 residues. CDR3: CASSTRIGIGTAGYGYTF. The CDR3 DNA follows: TGTGCCAGCAGCACCCGAATCGGGATCGGGACAGCGGGATATGGCTACACCTTC.

The chain employs TRBV11-2 and TRBJ1-3; D call uncertain. Trimming removed 1 base at V and 4 bases at J, with 8 bases between. The CDR3 is 14 amino acids. The germline V gene has CDR1 SGHAT and CDR2 FQNNGV. The CDR3 is CASSLGLLGNTIYF. The CDR3 DNA is TGTGCCAGCAGCTTAGGATTGTTGGGAAACACCATATATTTT.

V and J are TRBV12-3 or TRBV12-4 and TRBJ1-2; perhaps TRBD1 as D (5 bases). Trimming pared 2 bases from V and 8 bases from J, leaving 12 bases between. The CDR3 is 13 amino acids. CDR3 sequence (DNA): TGTGCCAGCAGTTTATGGGCCGGGGGGGGCTACACCTTC. Protein: CASSLWAGGGYTF.

This sequence joins TRBV19 and TRBJ1-5, with 8 bases matching TRBD1. Trimming at V came to 6 bases and at J to 4 bases, leaving 2 bases not matched to a gene. This CDR3 is 13 amino acids long. Looked up from germline, CDR1 is LNHDA and CDR2 is SQIVND (reference sequence). The CDR3 nucleotides are TGTGCCAGTAGGGACAGGGCTAATCAGCCCCAGCATTTT. Translating it yields CASRDRANQPQHF.

V usage is TRBV4-3 and J usage is TRBJ2-3, with TRBD2 identical over 12 bases. Trimming at V came to 0 bases and at J to 4 bases, leaving 11 bases not matched to a gene. This CDR3 has 19 residues. Germline CDR1 reads LGHNA; CDR2 reads YSLEER. The CDR3 sequence is CASSQDLGLAGGYADTQYF. The CDR3 DNA follows: TGCGCCAGCAGCCAAGATTTAGGGCTAGCGGGGGGGTATGCAGATACGCAGTATTTT.

The CDR3 reads CASSFPGLQGTDTQYF. The DNA for the CDR3 is TGTGCCAGCAGTTTTCCGGGTCTCCAGGGCACAGATACGCAGTATTTT. The V call is TRBV28, the J call TRBJ2-3; D ambiguous. The CDR3 extends over 16 amino acids. The germline V gene encodes CDR1 MDHEN and CDR2 SYDVKM. Trimming pared 3 bases from V and 1 base from J, leaving 14 bases between.

The chain links TRBV28 to TRBJ1-4, with TRBD1 matching 7 bases. Germline CDR1 and CDR2: MDHEN and SYDVKM. The CDR3 sequence is 14 residues long. With V trimmed by 6 bases and J by 6 bases, 7 bases remained unmatched. CDR3 region: CASRTGRYYEKLFF. The CDR3 region has the DNA TGTGCCAGCAGGACAGGGAGGTATTATGAAAAACTGTTTTTT.

The CDR3 DNA is TGTGCCAGCAGCTTGGTTTCCGCGCGAGAGACCCAGTACTTC. Its protein is CASSLVSARETQYF. The genes are TRBV5-6 and TRBJ2-5; no firm D call. Per germline, CDR1 SGHDT and CDR2 YYEEEE. V was cut by 0 bases and J by 4 bases, with 10 bases left in between. CDR3 length: 14 amino acids.

In its sample, this clone was seen once. V is TRBV7-8 and J is TRBJ1-1; 7 positions agree with TRBD1. With V trimmed by 4 bases and J by 0 bases, 5 bases remained unmatched. The CDR3 contains 15 residues. Germline V gene sequence: CDR1 SGHVS, CDR2 FQNEAQ. The CDR3 reads CASSSRGVLNTEAFF. As DNA, the CDR3 is TGTGCCAGCAGCTCCAGGGGGGTTTTGAACACTGAAGCTTTCTTT.

This rearrangement joins TRBV5-5 to TRBJ2-7; D may be TRBD2 (5 bases). CDR1 and CDR2 (germline): SGHKS, YYEKEE (reference sequence). The CDR3 is made up of 14 amino acids. The V and J ends lost 0 bases and 0 bases respectively, with 7 bases between them. As DNA, the CDR3 is TGTGCCAGCAGCTTGGGGGAGAGCTCCTACGAGCAGTACGTC. Its translation is CASSLGESSYEQYV.

This sequence joins TRBV18 and TRBJ2-6; D is ambiguous. Trimming took 3 bases from V and 2 from J, leaving 11 bases between them. Germline V CDR1 and CDR2: KGHSH, LQKENI. The CDR3 length is 16 residues. CDR3 DNA sequence: TGTGCCAGCTCACCTTTCCTAGATCCTGGGGCCAACGTCCTGACTTTC. Protein: CASSPFLDPGANVLTF.

The CDR3 loop is CASSRREGENQPQHF. CDR3 DNA sequence: TGCGCCAGCAGCCGCCGGGAGGGAGAAAATCAGCCCCAGCATTTT. This sequence joins TRBV4-1 and TRBJ1-5; D uncertain. Trimming left V 4 bases short and J 4 bases short, with 14 bases between. The CDR3 runs to 15 residues. Germline V gene data show CDR1 as MGHRA and CDR2 as YSYEKL.

The chain employs TRBV28 and TRBJ1-4; possible D gene TRBD1, 6 bases. CDR3 length: 16 amino acids. V dropped 6 bases and J dropped 8 bases, with 22 bases sitting between them. The germline V gene has CDR1 MDHEN and CDR2 SYDVKM. CDR3 residues: CASRKVQGLGREKLFF. DNA for the CDR3: TGTGCCAGCAGGAAAGTACAGGGATTGGGAAGAGAAAAACTGTTTTTT.

The chain is built from TRBV29-1 and TRBJ2-3; 8 bases align to TRBD1. There are 13 residues in the CDR3. Losses at the gene ends were 4 bases for V and 2 bases for J; bases not matched to a gene: 2. The germline CDR1 and CDR2 sequences are SQVTM and ANQGSEA. This chain's CDR3 is CSVAGQATDTQYF. The CDR3 DNA is TGCAGCGTTGCGGGACAGGCCACAGATACGCAGTATTTT.